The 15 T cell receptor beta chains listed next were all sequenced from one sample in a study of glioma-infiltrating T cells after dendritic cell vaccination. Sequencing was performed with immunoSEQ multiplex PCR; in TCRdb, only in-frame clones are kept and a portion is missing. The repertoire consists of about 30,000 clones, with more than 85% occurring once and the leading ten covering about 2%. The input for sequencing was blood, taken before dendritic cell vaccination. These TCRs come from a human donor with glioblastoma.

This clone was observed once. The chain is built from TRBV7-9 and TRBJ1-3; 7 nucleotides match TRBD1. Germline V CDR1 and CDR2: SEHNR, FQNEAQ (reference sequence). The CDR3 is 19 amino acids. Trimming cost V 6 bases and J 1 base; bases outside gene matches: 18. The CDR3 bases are TGTGCCAGCAGTCCTTTAGGGATGGGACAGCTATTTTCTGGAAACACCATATATTTT. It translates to CASSPLGMGQLFSGNTIYF.

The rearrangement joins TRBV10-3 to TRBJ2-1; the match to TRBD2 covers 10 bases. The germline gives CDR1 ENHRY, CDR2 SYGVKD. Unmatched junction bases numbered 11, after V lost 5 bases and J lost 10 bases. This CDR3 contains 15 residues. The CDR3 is CAISWKAGGVEEQFF. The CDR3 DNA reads TGTGCCATCAGTTGGAAAGCGGGGGGGGTAGAGGAGCAGTTCTTC.

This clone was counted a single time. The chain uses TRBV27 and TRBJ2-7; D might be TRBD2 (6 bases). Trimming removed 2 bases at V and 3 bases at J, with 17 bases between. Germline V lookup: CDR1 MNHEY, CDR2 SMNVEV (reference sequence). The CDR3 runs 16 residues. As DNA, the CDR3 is TGTGCCAGCAGTTTACGGGAGACCGCTAAGGGCTACGAGCAGTACTTC. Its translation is CASSLRETAKGYEQYF.

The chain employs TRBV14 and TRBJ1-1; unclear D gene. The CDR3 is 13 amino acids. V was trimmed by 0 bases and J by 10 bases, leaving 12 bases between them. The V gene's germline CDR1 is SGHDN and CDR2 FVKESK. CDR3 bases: TGTGCCAGCAGCCAAGAATCGTTGCGGAGAGCTTTCTTT. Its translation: CASSQESLRRAFF.

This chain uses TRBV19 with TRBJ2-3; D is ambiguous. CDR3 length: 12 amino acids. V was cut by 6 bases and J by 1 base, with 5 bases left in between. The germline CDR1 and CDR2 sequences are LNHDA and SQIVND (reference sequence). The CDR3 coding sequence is TGTGCCAGTAGCCCCGGCACAGATACGCAGTATTTT. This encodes CASSPGTDTQYF.

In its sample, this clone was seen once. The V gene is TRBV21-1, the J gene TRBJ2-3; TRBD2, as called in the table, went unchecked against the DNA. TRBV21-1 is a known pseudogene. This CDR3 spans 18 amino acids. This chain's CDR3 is CASSSTRASGVSTDTQYF. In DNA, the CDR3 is TGTGCCAGCAGCTCCACCCGGGCTAGCGGGGTAAGCACAGATACGCAGTATTTT.

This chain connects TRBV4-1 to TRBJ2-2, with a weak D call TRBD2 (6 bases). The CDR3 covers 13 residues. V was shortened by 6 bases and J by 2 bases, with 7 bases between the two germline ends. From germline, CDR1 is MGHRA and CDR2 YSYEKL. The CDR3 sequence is CASRRGNTGELFF. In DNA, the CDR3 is TGCGCCAGCAGGCGGGGAAACACCGGGGAGCTGTTTTTT.

The CDR3 DNA sequence: TGTGCCAGCAGTCCCCGGCGGGAGGCTGGCTACACCTTC. Protein: CASSPRREAGYTF. This sequence joins TRBV6-1 and TRBJ1-2; no reliable D call. Trimming stripped 5 bases from V and 7 bases from J, with 14 bases between. The germline gives CDR1 MNHNS, CDR2 SASEGT. The CDR3 length is 13 residues.

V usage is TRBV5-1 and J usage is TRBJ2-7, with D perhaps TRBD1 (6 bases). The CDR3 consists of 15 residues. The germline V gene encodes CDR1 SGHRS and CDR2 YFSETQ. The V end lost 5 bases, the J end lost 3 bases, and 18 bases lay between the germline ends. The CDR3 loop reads CASRALFRGNYEQYF. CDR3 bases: TGCGCCAGCAGGGCACTCTTCAGGGGAAACTACGAGCAGTACTTC.

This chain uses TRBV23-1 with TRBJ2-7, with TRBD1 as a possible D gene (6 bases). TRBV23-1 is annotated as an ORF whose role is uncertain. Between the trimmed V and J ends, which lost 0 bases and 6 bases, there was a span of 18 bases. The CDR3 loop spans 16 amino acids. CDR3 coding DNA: TGCGCCAGCAGTCAATCCCAACAGGGTCTATTTGTCGAGCAGTACTTC. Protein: CASSQSQQGLFVEQYF.

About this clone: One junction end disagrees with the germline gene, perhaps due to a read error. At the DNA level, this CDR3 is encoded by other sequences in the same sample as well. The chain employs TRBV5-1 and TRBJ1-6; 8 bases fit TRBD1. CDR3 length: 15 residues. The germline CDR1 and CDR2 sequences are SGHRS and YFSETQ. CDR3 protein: CASSWGQEGNSPLHF. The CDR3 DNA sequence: TGCGCCAGCAGCTGGGGACAGGAGGGGAATTCCCCCCTCCACTTT.

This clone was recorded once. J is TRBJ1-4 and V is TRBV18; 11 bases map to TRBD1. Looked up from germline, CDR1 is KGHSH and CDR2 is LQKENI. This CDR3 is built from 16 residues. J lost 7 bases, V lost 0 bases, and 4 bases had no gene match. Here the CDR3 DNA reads TGTGCCAGCTCACCACCGCGGGGGACAGGGGGTGAAAAACTGTTTTTT. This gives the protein CASSPPRGTGGEKLFF.

The chain's CDR3 is CASSQSRELIVNQPQHF. DNA of the CDR3: TGCGCCAGCAGCCAGAGTAGGGAGTTGATAGTCAATCAGCCCCAGCATTTT. The rearrangement links TRBV4-1 to TRBJ1-5; D call uncertain. This CDR3 region has 17 residues. CDR1 is MGHRA and CDR2 is YSYEKL in the germline V gene. V lost 3 bases and J 3 bases, leaving 18 bases between the germline ends.

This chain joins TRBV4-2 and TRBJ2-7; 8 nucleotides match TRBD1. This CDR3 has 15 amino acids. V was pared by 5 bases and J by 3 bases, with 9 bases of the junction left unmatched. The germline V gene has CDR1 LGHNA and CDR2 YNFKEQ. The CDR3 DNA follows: TGTGCCAGCAGCTTGCAGGGGGCCGAAAGCTACGAGCAGTACTTC. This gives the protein CASSLQGAESYEQYF.

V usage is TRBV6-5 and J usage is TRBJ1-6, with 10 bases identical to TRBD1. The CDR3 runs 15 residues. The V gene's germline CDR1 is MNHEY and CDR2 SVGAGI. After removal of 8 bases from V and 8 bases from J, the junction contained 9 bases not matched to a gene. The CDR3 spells CASFLGTGADSPLHF. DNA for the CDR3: TGTGCCAGCTTCCTCGGGACAGGGGCGGATTCACCCCTCCACTTT.